These 8 T cell receptor beta chains came from one sample sequenced in a study of cytomegalovirus exposure and HLA in healthy donors. PCR amplification relied on 60 Vbeta primers (plus 13 Jbeta primers). Method: immunoSEQ multiplex PCR; TCRdb's copy keeps in-frame clones and lacks some. Among around 130,000 clones listed, about 79% were seen once. Material for sequencing was PBMCs. The receptor source for this set is a man aged 18 to 30 in good health and CMV-seronegative.

J is TRBJ2-7 and V is TRBV9, with D perhaps matching TRBD2 (6 bases). The CDR3 is made up of 15 amino acids. Germline lookup yields CDR1 SGDLS and CDR2 YYNGEE. V was cut by 0 bases and J by 3 bases, with 13 bases left in between. CDR3 in amino acids: CASSVDGGAYYEQYF. CDR3 bases: TGTGCCAGCAGCGTAGATGGCGGGGCTTACTACGAGCAGTACTTC.

The chain has TRBV25-1 and TRBJ1-2; D remains ambiguous. Germline loops: CDR1 MGHDK, CDR2 SYGVNS. This CDR3 is built from 12 residues. V lost 7 bases and J lost 0, with 6 bases in between. DNA for the CDR3: TGTGCCAGCATTAGTCCTAACTATGGCTACACCTTC. Translated, it gives CASISPNYGYTF.

The chain employs TRBV7-3 and TRBJ2-6; D may be TRBD1 (5 bases). Germline CDR1 is SGHTA and CDR2 is FQGTGA. The CDR3 sequence is 19 residues long. Deletions cut 5 bases from V and 0 bases from J, with 20 bases between. CDR3: CASSPRTPGPLSGANVLTF. In nucleotides, the CDR3 is TGTGCCAGCAGCCCCCGGACACCGGGCCCCCTCTCTGGGGCCAACGTCCTGACTTTC.

The gene calls are TRBV25-1 and TRBJ1-1; D not resolved. There are 14 residues in the CDR3. Germline values: CDR1 MGHDK, CDR2 SYGVNS. V dropped 3 bases and J dropped 0 bases, with 8 bases sitting between them. The chain's CDR3 is CASSEWPLNTEAFF. DNA for the CDR3: TGTGCCAGCAGTGAGTGGCCCTTGAACACTGAAGCTTTCTTT. The complete variable domain, with remaining parts taken from reference TRBV25-1 and TRBJ1-1, reads EADIYQTPRYLVIGTGKKITLECSQTMGHDKMYWYQQDPGMELHLIHYSYGVNSTEKGDLSSESTVSRIRTEHFPLTLESARPSHTSQYLCASSEWPLNTEAFFGQGTRLTVV.

The CDR3 DNA follows: TGTGCCAGCAGTTCTCTTACTCCCTACAATGAGCAGTTCTTC. Its translation is CASSSLTPYNEQFF. The gene calls are TRBV27 and TRBJ2-1, with D unresolved. The CDR3 consists of 14 residues. Germline values: CDR1 MNHEY, CDR2 SMNVEV (reference sequence). The V end was cut by 4 bases, the J end by 2 bases, with 9 bases between.

As concerns this clone: One junction end disagrees with the germline gene, perhaps due to a read error. The sample contains more than one DNA sequence encoding this CDR3. The rearrangement links TRBV7-3 to TRBJ2-1; 9 positions agree with TRBD2. CDR3 size: 16 residues. Germline V gene sequence: CDR1 SGHTA, CDR2 FQGTGA. DNA of the CDR3: TGTGCCAGCAGCTCGGGACTAGCTAGAGGATACAATGAGCAATTCTTC. Its protein product is CASSSGLARGYNEQFF.

The V and J genes are TRBV5-4 and TRBJ2-7; 7 bases fit TRBD2. Germline V gene data show CDR1 as SGHNT and CDR2 as YYREEE (reference sequence). Trimming removed 1 base from V and 6 bases from J; junction bases left unmatched: 10. The CDR3 is 15 amino acids. The CDR3 spells CASSLRDGGVPEQYF. The CDR3 DNA is TGTGCCAGCAGCTTGCGGGATGGGGGGGTACCCGAGCAGTACTTC.

The chain links TRBV7-2 to TRBJ1-5, with TRBD1 as a possible D gene (6 bases). The CDR3 has 16 amino acids. Germline values: CDR1 SGHTA, CDR2 FQGNSA. Between the trimmed V and J ends, which lost 1 base and 3 bases, there was a span of 13 bases. This CDR3 reads CASSLVAGEPNQPQHF. The CDR3 nucleotides read TGTGCCAGCAGCTTAGTAGCAGGGGAGCCCAATCAGCCCCAGCATTTT.